Below, 28 T cell receptor beta chains from the same sample are listed, as sequenced in a study of breast tumors, draining lymph nodes, adjacent tissues. TCRdb fed the multiplex PCR reads into MiXCR, producing one record per CDR3 protein. The profile covers approximately 6,900 distinct CDR3 sequences, with 43% appearing a single time and around two fifths taken by the ten largest. The sample was tumor-adjacent breast tissue. The receptors originated from a female donor with breast cancer. Some clones in this sample may be carry-over from other donors' samples.

The rearrangement uses TRBV12-3 or TRBV12-4 and TRBJ2-7; maybe TRBD1 (5 bases). V lost 5 bases and J lost 3, with 11 bases in between. This CDR3 has 13 amino acids. This CDR3 reads CASSVSGHYEQYF. CDR3 nucleotides: TGTGCCAGCAGTGTGTCAGGGCACTACGAGCAGTACTTC.

This clonotype was seen repeatedly, ten times or more. The chain is built from TRBV7-8 and TRBJ1-2; D uncertain. CDR3 length: 13 amino acids. With 1 base removed from V and 3 bases from J, the gap between germline ends came to 6 bases. Germline assignment: CDR1 SGHVS and CDR2 FQNEAQ. In nucleotides, the CDR3 is TGTGCCAGCAGCTTAGACGCTTACTATGGCTACACCTTC. Its translation is CASSLDAYYGYTF.

This clonotype was detected only once. The chain uses TRBV5-5 and TRBJ2-6; D call uncertain. Germline CDR1 SGHKS, CDR2 YYEKEE (reference sequence). V shed 2 bases and J shed 0 bases, with 6 bases lying between them. This CDR3 has 15 residues. The CDR3 spells CASSLESSGANVLTF. The DNA of the CDR3 is TGTGCCAGCAGCTTAGAGAGCTCTGGGGCCAACGTCCTGACTTTC.

The chain links TRBV28 to TRBJ2-7; 13 nucleotides line up with TRBD2. The CDR3 is made up of 18 amino acids. The V segment lost 6 bases and the J segment 6 bases; nucleotides outside the gene matches: 17. Germline V lookup: CDR1 MDHEN, CDR2 SYDVKM. In DNA form, the CDR3 reads TGTGCCAGCAGCCCAGGCGTACTAGCGGGAGGGCCGACAGGCGAGCAGTACTTC. Translation: CASSPGVLAGGPTGEQYF. The complete variable domain, with remaining parts taken from reference TRBV28 and TRBJ2-7, reads DVKVTQSSRYLVKRTGEKVFLECVQDMDHENMFWYRQDPGLGLRLIYFSYDVKMKEKGDIPEGYSVSREKKERFSLILESASTNQTSMYLCASSPGVLAGGPTGEQYFGPGTRLTVT.

The sample holds many counts of this clonotype. The chain is built from TRBV25-1 and TRBJ2-5, with 7 bases identical to TRBD2. The J segment lost 2 bases and the V segment lost 6 bases, leaving 3 bases of the junction unmatched. This CDR3 is built from 13 residues. From germline, CDR1 is MGHDK and CDR2 SYGVNS. The CDR3 here is CASRGLVQETQYF. DNA for the CDR3: TGTGCCAGCAGAGGACTAGTTCAAGAGACCCAGTACTTC.

This sequence joins TRBV11-2 and TRBJ2-1, with D perhaps TRBD1 or TRBD2 (5 bases each). The CDR3 spans 14 residues. CDR1 and CDR2 from the germline V gene are SGHAT and FQNNGV. Trimming took 8 bases from V and 7 from J, leaving 18 bases between them. This chain's CDR3 is CASAGTALLNEQFF. CDR3 nucleotide sequence: TGTGCCAGCGCCGGGACGGCCCTTTTGAATGAGCAGTTCTTC.

This clonotype was seen at least ten times. V and J are TRBV6-5 and TRBJ2-6; D remains unclear. The CDR3 sequence is 13 residues long. CDR1 MNHEY and CDR2 SVGAGI come from the germline V gene. Trimming removed 8 bases from V and 3 bases from J, with 8 bases in between. DNA for the CDR3: TGTGCCAGCGCCCGTGATGGGGCCAACGTCCTGACTTTC. It translates to CASARDGANVLTF.

This chain uses TRBV29-1 with TRBJ2-1, with D unresolved. There are 15 residues in the CDR3. CDR1 SQVTM and CDR2 ANQGSEA come from the germline V gene. The V and J ends lost 5 bases and 5 bases respectively, with 19 bases between them. CDR3 DNA sequence: TGCAGCGTTTCGACCCACCTCCGAAAAGACAATGAGCAGTTCTTC. Protein: CSVSTHLRKDNEQFF.

The rearrangement uses TRBV20-1 and TRBJ2-7, with 9 positions matching TRBD2. This CDR3 comprises 14 residues. Trimming removed 1 base from V and 2 bases from J; junction bases left unmatched: 3. CDR1 is DFQATT and CDR2 is SNEGSKA in the germline V gene (reference sequence). The DNA for the CDR3 is TGCAGTGCTAGAGCTAGCGGGACAACCTACGAGCAGTACTTC. This translates into CSARASGTTYEQYF.

In the case of this clonotype: It is likely a read error, because the conserved phenylalanine at the end of the CDR3 is missing. The V gene is TRBV7-2, the J gene TRBJ2-5, with D possibly TRBD1 on 5 matching bases. CDR1 and CDR2 from the germline V gene are SGHTA and FQGNSA. The CDR3 sequence is 14 residues long. The CDR3 DNA follows: TGTGTCAGCAGCAACCGACAGTGGCAAGAGACCCAGTACTCC. As protein: CVSSNRQWQETQYS.

This clonotype was recorded many times. The gene calls are TRBV2 and TRBJ2-2; 7 nucleotides match TRBD1. Trimming took 6 bases from V and 0 from J; bases not matched to a gene: 7. The V gene's germline CDR1 is SNHLY and CDR2 FYNNEI. This CDR3 has 16 residues. The CDR3 loop reads CASSPRDSTNTGELFF. CDR3 coding DNA: TGTGCCAGCAGCCCCAGGGACAGCACGAACACCGGGGAGCTGTTTTTT.

This clonotype came up many times. The rearrangement joins TRBV9 to TRBJ2-5; 7 nucleotides agree with TRBD2. The V and J ends lost 4 bases and 2 bases, in that order; junction bases with no gene match: 8. This CDR3 contains 15 residues. CDR1 and CDR2 (germline): SGDLS, YYNGEE. CDR3 amino acids: CASSLRGSGQETQYF. Written as DNA, the CDR3 is TGTGCCAGCAGCCTTCGGGGTAGCGGGCAAGAGACCCAGTACTTC.

The table lists this clonotype with many counts. The gene calls are TRBV5-4 and TRBJ2-2; D is uncertain. V was clipped by 4 bases and J by 6 bases, with 13 bases between them. CDR1 and CDR2 from the germline V gene are SGHNT and YYREEE (reference sequence). The CDR3 extends over 14 amino acids. The CDR3, as DNA: TGTGCCAGCAGCACACCGACCGGCGCCGGGGAGCTGTTTTTT. Translated, it gives CASSTPTGAGELFF.

The CDR3 loop reads CASSLNPASGSSLDTQYF. The CDR3 DNA sequence: TGTGCCAGCAGCTTAAACCCAGCTAGCGGGAGTTCCCTAGATACGCAGTATTTT. V and J are TRBV7-8 and TRBJ2-3, with 10 bases aligning to TRBD2. J lost 5 bases, V lost 2 bases, and 13 bases had no gene match. The germline CDR1 and CDR2 sequences are SGHVS and FQNEAQ. The CDR3 sequence is 18 residues long.

This clonotype was detected only once. J is TRBJ2-7 and V is TRBV27; 8 bases are a match to TRBD1. The germline V gene has CDR1 MNHEY and CDR2 SMNVEV (reference sequence). This CDR3 has 13 amino acids. Losses at the gene ends were 2 bases for V and 7 bases for J; bases not matched to a gene: 4. For the CDR3, the DNA is TGTGCCAGCAGTTTACAGGGGGCGAGGGAGCAGTACTTC. This gives the protein CASSLQGAREQYF.

Remarks on this clonotype: A much larger clone lies one base from this, so it may be a read error. This sequence joins TRBV18 and TRBJ2-1, with a weak D call TRBD2 (5 bases). Germline CDR1 KGHSH, CDR2 LQKENI. V gave up 6 bases and J gave up 12 bases, with 15 bases separating them. The CDR3 spans 12 residues. The CDR3 spells CASSLEGSGQFF. CDR3 DNA: TGTGCCAGCTCCCTAGAAGGGAGCGGGCAGTTCTTC.

As concerns this clonotype: At one of its ends the junction is not consistent with the germline gene, which may arise from a read error. This chain connects TRBV6-5 to TRBJ2-7, with 7 nucleotides matching TRBD1. The CDR3 covers 15 residues. Germline assignment: CDR1 MNHEY and CDR2 SVGAGI. The CDR3 nucleotides are TGTGCCAGCAGTTACAGCGACAGGGCCCCCTACGAGCAGTGCTTC. Translating gives CASSYSDRAPYEQCF.

The chain recombines TRBV7-6 with TRBJ2-2, with 14 positions matching TRBD2. Germline lookup yields CDR1 SGHVS and CDR2 FNYEAQ. After removal of 4 bases from V and 6 bases from J, the junction contained 4 bases not matched to a gene. This CDR3 comprises 16 residues. The CDR3 coding sequence is TGTGCCAGCAGCTCACCGGGACTAGCGGGAGCCGGGGAGCTGTTTTTT. As protein: CASSSPGLAGAGELFF. The variable domain in full, completed from reference TRBV7-6 and TRBJ2-2, reads GAGVSQSPRYKVTKRGQDVALRCDPISGHVSLYWYRQALGQGPEFLTYFNYEAQQDKSGLPNDRFSAERPEGSISTLTIQRTEQRDSAMYRCASSSPGLAGAGELFFGEGSRLTVL.

The chain couples TRBV6-6 to TRBJ2-1, with D possibly matching TRBD1 (5 bases). The CDR3 extends over 14 amino acids. Germline CDR1 MNHNY, CDR2 SVGAGI (reference sequence). Between the trimmed V and J ends, which lost 2 bases and 2 bases, there was a span of 7 bases. This chain's CDR3 is CASSYRGPYNEQFF. As DNA, the CDR3 is TGTGCCAGCAGTTACAGGGGTCCCTACAATGAGCAGTTCTTC.

This clonotype ranks as medium-sized (0.01 to 0.1%). J is TRBJ1-5 and V is TRBV19, with TRBD1 matching over 7 bases. CDR3 size: 16 residues. Germline V gene lookup returns CDR1 LNHDA and CDR2 SQIVND (reference sequence). V gave up 6 bases and J gave up 5 bases; unmatched junction bases: 13. The CDR3 DNA sequence: TGTGCCAGTAGCCCCCAGCGGCAGGGGGTCCATCAGCCCCAGCATTTT. This translates into CASSPQRQGVHQPQHF.

This clonotype has just a few counts. The rearrangement uses TRBV5-1 and TRBJ1-1; 8 bases are shared with TRBD1. The V and J ends lost 4 bases and 7 bases, in that order; junction bases with no gene match: 6. CDR3 length: 13 residues. Germline V lookup: CDR1 SGHRS, CDR2 YFSETQ. DNA of the CDR3: TGCGCCAGCAGCGTAGGAGGGACAGGTGAAGCTTTCTTT. Its protein is CASSVGGTGEAFF. Drawing the rest from reference TRBV5-1 and TRBJ1-1, the complete variable domain is KAGVTQTPRYLIKTRGQQVTLSCSPISGHRSVSWYQQTPGQGLQFLFEYFSETQRNKGNFPGRFSGRQFSNSRSEMNVSTLELGDSALYLCASSVGGTGEAFFGQGTRLTVV.

By its share, this clonotype is medium-sized (0.01 to 0.1%). The chain is built from TRBV7-6 and TRBJ2-5; a possible D gene is TRBD2 (6 bases). The ends were cut back, 0 bases at V and 4 bases at J, with 9 bases in the middle. This CDR3 contains 14 residues. Germline V CDR1 and CDR2: SGHVS, FNYEAQ. CDR3 in DNA: TGTGCCAGCAGCTTAGCGGGACTCCTAGAGACCCAGTACTTC. Residues: CASSLAGLLETQYF.

This clonotype is medium-sized. The chain has TRBV6-2 or TRBV6-3 and TRBJ2-7; 12 bases agree with TRBD2. This CDR3 has 15 residues. Germline CDR1 reads MNHEY; CDR2 reads SVGEGT. The junction had 8 bases not matched to a gene; V was cut back by 7 bases and J by 4 bases. The CDR3 DNA reads TGTGCCAGCAACCGACTAGCGGGAGTTTCTTACGAGCAGTACTTC. Its protein product is CASNRLAGVSYEQYF.

This clonotype came up many times. The chain uses TRBV28 and TRBJ1-2; 8 bases fit TRBD1. Per germline, CDR1 MDHEN and CDR2 SYDVKM. The V gene end was trimmed by 8 bases and the J gene end by 1 base; junction bases not matched to a gene: 9. The CDR3 is 15 amino acids. CDR3: CASLSGGQVNYGYTF. As DNA, the CDR3 is TGTGCCAGCCTATCCGGGGGACAGGTTAACTATGGCTACACCTTC.

This clonotype was recorded many times. This chain uses TRBV20-1 with TRBJ2-4, with D possibly being TRBD1 or TRBD2 (6 bases each). The germline V gene has CDR1 DFQATT and CDR2 SNEGSKA (reference sequence). V lost 1 base to trimming and J lost 2 bases, with 18 bases between them. The CDR3 consists of 17 residues. CDR3 coding DNA: TGCAGTGCTAGAGTCGAGTCGGGGGCGAGGACCAAAAACATTCAGTACTTC. This gives the protein CSARVESGARTKNIQYF.

The chain recombines TRBV20-1 with TRBJ2-7; maybe TRBD2 (5 bases). The CDR3 contains 12 residues. Germline V gene lookup returns CDR1 DFQATT and CDR2 SNEGSKA (reference sequence). CDR3 residues: CPPPERDYEQYF. The CDR3 DNA follows: TGCCCCCCTCCTGAGAGGGACTACGAGCAGTACTTC.

This clonotype has a handful of counts. The genes are TRBV20-1 and TRBJ1-6; TRBD1 aligns across 8 bases. CDR1 is DFQATT and CDR2 is SNEGSKA in the germline V gene (reference sequence). This CDR3 contains 15 residues. The J segment lost 7 bases and the V segment lost 0 bases, leaving 5 bases of the junction unmatched. The CDR3 here is CSARDLGTGNSPLHF. As DNA, the CDR3 is TGCAGTGCTAGAGACCTCGGGACAGGCAATTCACCCCTCCACTTT.

By share of the sample, this clonotype is medium-sized. The gene calls are TRBV20-1 and TRBJ2-5, with D perhaps matching TRBD1 or TRBD2 (5 bases each). The CDR3 is made up of 18 amino acids. V was shortened by 4 bases and J by 2 bases, with 26 bases between the two germline ends. Germline V gives CDR1 DFQATT, CDR2 SNEGSKA (reference sequence). The CDR3 here is CSATIPDSVRGPQETQYF. The CDR3 DNA sequence: TGCAGTGCTACGATTCCGGACTCTGTGAGGGGACCTCAAGAGACCCAGTACTTC.